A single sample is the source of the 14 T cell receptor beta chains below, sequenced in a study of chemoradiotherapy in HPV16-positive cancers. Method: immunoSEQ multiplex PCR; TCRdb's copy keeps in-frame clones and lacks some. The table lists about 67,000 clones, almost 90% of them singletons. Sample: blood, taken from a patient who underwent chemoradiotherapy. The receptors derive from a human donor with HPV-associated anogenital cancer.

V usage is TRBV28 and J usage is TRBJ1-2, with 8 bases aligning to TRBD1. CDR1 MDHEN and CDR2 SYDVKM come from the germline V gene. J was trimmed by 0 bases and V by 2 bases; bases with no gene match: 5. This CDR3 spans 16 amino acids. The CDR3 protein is CASSLAGGFTNYGYTF. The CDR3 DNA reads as TGTGCCAGCAGTTTAGCAGGGGGCTTTACTAACTATGGCTACACCTTC.

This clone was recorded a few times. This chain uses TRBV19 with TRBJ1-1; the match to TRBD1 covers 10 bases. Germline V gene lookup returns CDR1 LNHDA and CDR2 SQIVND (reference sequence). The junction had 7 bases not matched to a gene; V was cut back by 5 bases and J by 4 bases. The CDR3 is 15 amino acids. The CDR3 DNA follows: TGTGCCAGTAGTGCGACAGGGGGCCGAGGCACTGAAGCTTTCTTT. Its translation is CASSATGGRGTEAFF.

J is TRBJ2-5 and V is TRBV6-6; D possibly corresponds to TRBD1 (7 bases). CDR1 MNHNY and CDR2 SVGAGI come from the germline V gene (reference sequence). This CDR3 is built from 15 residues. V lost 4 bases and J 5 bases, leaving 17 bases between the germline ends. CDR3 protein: CASSSLQGRLETQYF. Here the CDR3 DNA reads TGTGCCAGCAGTTCCCTACAGGGGAGGTTGGAGACCCAGTACTTC.

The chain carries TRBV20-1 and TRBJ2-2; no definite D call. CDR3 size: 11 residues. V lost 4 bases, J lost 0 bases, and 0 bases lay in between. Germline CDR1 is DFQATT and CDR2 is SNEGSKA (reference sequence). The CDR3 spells CSATNTGELFF. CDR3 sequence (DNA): TGCAGTGCTACGAACACCGGGGAGCTGTTTTTT.

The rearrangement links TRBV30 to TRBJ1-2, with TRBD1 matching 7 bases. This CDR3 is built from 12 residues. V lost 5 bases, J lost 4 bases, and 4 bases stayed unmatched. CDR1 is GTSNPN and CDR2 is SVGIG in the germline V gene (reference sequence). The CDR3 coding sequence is TGTGCCTGGGGGCAGGGGGGCTATGGCTACACCTTC. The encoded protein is CAWGQGGYGYTF.

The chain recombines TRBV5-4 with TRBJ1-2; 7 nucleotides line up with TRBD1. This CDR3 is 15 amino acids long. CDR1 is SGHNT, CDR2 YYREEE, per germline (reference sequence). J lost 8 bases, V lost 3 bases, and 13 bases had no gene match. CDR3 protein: CASSSDRLPANGYTF. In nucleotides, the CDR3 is TGTGCCAGCAGCTCGGACAGGCTCCCCGCGAACGGCTACACCTTC.

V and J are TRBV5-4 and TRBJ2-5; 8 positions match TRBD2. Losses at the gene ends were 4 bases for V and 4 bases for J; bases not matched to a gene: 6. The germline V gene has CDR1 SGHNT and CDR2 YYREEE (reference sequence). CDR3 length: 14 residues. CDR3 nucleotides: TGTGCCAGCAGCCTGAAAAGCGGGAGAGAGACCCAGTACTTC. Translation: CASSLKSGRETQYF.

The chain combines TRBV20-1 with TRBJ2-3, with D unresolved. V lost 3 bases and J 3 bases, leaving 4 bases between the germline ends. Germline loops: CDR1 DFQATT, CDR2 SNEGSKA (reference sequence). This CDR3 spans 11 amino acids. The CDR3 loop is CSASQTDTQYF. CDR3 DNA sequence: TGCAGTGCTAGCCAAACAGATACGCAGTATTTT.

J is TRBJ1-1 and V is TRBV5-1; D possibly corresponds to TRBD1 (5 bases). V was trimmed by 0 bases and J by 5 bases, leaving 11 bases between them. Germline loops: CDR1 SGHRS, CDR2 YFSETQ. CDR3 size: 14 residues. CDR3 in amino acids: CASSLAQGSTEAFF. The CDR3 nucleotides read TGCGCCAGCAGCTTGGCCCAGGGAAGTACTGAAGCTTTCTTT. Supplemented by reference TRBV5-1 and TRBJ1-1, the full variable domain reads KAGVTQTPRYLIKTRGQQVTLSCSPISGHRSVSWYQQTPGQGLQFLFEYFSETQRNKGNFPGRFSGRQFSNSRSEMNVSTLELGDSALYLCASSLAQGSTEAFFGQGTRLTVV.

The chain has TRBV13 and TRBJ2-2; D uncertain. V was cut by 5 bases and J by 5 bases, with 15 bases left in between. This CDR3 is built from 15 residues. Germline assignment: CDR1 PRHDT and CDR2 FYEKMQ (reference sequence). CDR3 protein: CASSPPYNMTGELFF. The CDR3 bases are TGTGCCAGCAGCCCCCCGTATAACATGACCGGGGAGCTGTTTTTT. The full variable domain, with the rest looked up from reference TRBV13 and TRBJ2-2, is AAGVIQSPRHLIKEKRETATLKCYPIPRHDTVYWYQQGPGQDPQFLISFYEKMQSDKGSIPDRFSAQQFSDYHSELNMSSLELGDSALYFCASSPPYNMTGELFFGEGSRLTVL.

CDR3 in amino acids: CASSPLGAGNNEQFF. CDR3 coding DNA: TGCGCCAGCAGCCCCCTGGGAGCGGGCAACAATGAGCAGTTCTTC. The chain links TRBV5-1 to TRBJ2-1; possibly TRBD2 for D (6 bases). The CDR3 length is 15 residues. CDR1 is SGHRS and CDR2 is YFSETQ in the germline V gene. V shed 4 bases and J shed 5 bases, with 16 bases lying between them.

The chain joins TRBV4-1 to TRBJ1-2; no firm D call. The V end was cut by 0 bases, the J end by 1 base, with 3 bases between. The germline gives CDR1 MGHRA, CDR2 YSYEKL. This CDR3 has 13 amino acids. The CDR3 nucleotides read TGCGCCAGCAGCCAAGAGAGTAACTATGGCTACACCTTC. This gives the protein CASSQESNYGYTF.

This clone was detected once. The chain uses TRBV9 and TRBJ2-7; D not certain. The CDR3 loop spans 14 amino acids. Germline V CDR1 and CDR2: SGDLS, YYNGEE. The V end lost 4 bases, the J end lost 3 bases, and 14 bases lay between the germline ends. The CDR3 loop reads CASSSRAGSYEQYF. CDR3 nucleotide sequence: TGTGCCAGCAGCTCCCGGGCAGGTAGCTACGAGCAGTACTTC.

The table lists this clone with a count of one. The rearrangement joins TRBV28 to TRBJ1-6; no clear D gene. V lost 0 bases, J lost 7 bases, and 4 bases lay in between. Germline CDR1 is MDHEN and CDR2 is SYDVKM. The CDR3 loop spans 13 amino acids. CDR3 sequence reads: CASSLWGNSPLHF. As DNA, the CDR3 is TGTGCCAGCAGTTTATGGGGGAATTCACCCCTCCACTTT.